The 8 T cell receptor beta chains listed next were all sequenced from one sample in a study of T cells in Graves' hyperthyroidism and ophthalmopathy. TCR beta CDR3 sequences were amplified from RNA transcripts. Initially, a first-round RT-PCR of the TCR CDR3 employed the HTBI primer set. Using its own MiXCR run on the multiplex PCR reads, TCRdb lists one record per CDR3 protein. The table has hundreds of thousands of distinct CDR3 sequences, 11% to 15% seen once. Sequenced: blood. The receptors stem from a man aged 50-60 years with Graves' ophthalmopathy.

Ten or more counts support this clonotype. This chain links TRBV29-1 with TRBJ2-1, with 11 bases identical to TRBD2. With V trimmed by 4 bases and J by 12 bases, 8 bases remained unmatched. The germline V gene encodes CDR1 SQVTM and CDR2 ANQGSEA. The CDR3 covers 13 residues. The CDR3 is CSVVLLAGVVQFF. The DNA for the CDR3 is TGCAGCGTTGTTTTACTAGCGGGAGTTGTGCAGTTCTTC.

With regard to this clonotype: This sequence may be a read error, since a much larger clone differs from it by one base. V and J are TRBV20-1 and TRBJ2-1, with a tentative D call TRBD2 (5 bases). Germline V lookup: CDR1 DFQATT, CDR2 SNEGSKA (reference sequence). The CDR3 has 14 residues. CDR3 sequence: CSARDLAGYNGQFF. The CDR3 DNA reads TGCAGTGCTAGAGATCTGGCGGGCTACAATGGGCAGTTCTTC.

The gene calls are TRBV27 and TRBJ1-4; no firm D call. V was pared by 0 bases and J by 8 bases, with 13 bases between. The V gene's germline CDR1 is MNHEY and CDR2 SMNVEV (reference sequence). The CDR3 consists of 15 residues. The CDR3 DNA follows: TGTGCCAGCAGTTTATCATTAGACTTTGGGGAAAAACTGTTTTTT. Translated: CASSLSLDFGEKLFF.

This clonotype came up a few times. The chain couples TRBV20-1 to TRBJ1-5; D remains unclear. The germline V and J ends were trimmed by 0 bases and 9 bases, with 18 bases remaining between them. The V gene's germline CDR1 is DFQATT and CDR2 SNEGSKA (reference sequence). CDR3 length: 15 amino acids. This CDR3 is CSARDAAAPQGPQHF. In DNA, the CDR3 is TGCAGTGCTAGAGATGCGGCGGCCCCCCAAGGGCCCCAGCATTTT.

This clonotype was detected many times. The V call is TRBV7-9, the J call TRBJ2-5; D is perhaps TRBD1 (9 bases). Germline V gene sequence: CDR1 SEHNR, CDR2 FQNEAQ (reference sequence). This CDR3 contains 17 residues. Trimming took 5 bases from V and 4 from J, leaving 23 bases between them. The CDR3, as DNA: TGTGCCAGCAGCCGAGGGACAGGGCGTCTAGCGGGAGAGACCCAGTACTTC. It encodes CASSRGTGRLAGETQYF. The complete variable domain, with remaining parts taken from reference TRBV7-9 and TRBJ2-5, reads DTGVSQNPRHKITKRGQNVTFRCDPISEHNRLYWYRQTLGQGPEFLTYFQNEAQLEKSRLLSDRFSAERPKGSFSTLEIQRTEQGDSAMYLCASSRGTGRLAGETQYFGPGTRLLVL.

This clonotype occurred many times. J is TRBJ2-7 and V is TRBV6-5; D not certain. V was shortened by 2 bases and J by 0 bases, with 14 bases between the two germline ends. This CDR3 has 16 amino acids. The germline gives CDR1 MNHEY, CDR2 SVGAGI. The CDR3 DNA sequence: TGTGCCAGCAGTTACCTATATAGTCACAGCTCCTACGAGCAGTACTTC. This gives the protein CASSYLYSHSSYEQYF.

Ten or more counts support this clonotype. The rearrangement uses TRBV5-4 and TRBJ2-5; D tentatively fits TRBD1 or TRBD2 (5 bases each). The germline CDR1 and CDR2 sequences are SGHNT and YYREEE (reference sequence). The CDR3 totals 16 residues. V lost 6 bases and J 0 bases, leaving 18 bases between the germline ends. The CDR3 sequence: CASTRGAAHNQETQYF. The CDR3 coding sequence is TGTGCCAGCACCCGAGGGGCAGCACATAACCAAGAGACCCAGTACTTC.

This clonotype was found many times. The gene calls are TRBV4-2 and TRBJ2-3, with D possibly called TRBD1 or TRBD2 (5 bases each). CDR1 LGHNA and CDR2 YNFKEQ come from the germline V gene. V was trimmed by 0 bases and J by 6 bases, leaving 13 bases between them. The CDR3 consists of 15 residues. CDR3 residues: CASSQEGPFFDTQYF. CDR3 DNA sequence: TGTGCCAGCAGCCAAGAGGGACCGTTCTTTGATACGCAGTATTTT.